Each of the 18 T cell receptor beta chains below was sequenced from the same sample in a study of coeliac disease. The method was immunoSEQ multiplex PCR; TCRdb's version includes in-frame clones alone and lacks a portion of them. The repertoire includes over a thousand clones, roughly 87% of them detected once, and approximately 2.8% sits in the top ten. The sequenced sample was lymphocytes from the gut lamina propria. The receptor source for this set is a woman under 30 with active celiac disease.

J is TRBJ2-7 and V is TRBV4-1; tentatively, D is TRBD2 (5 bases). This CDR3 spans 15 amino acids. The germline V gene has CDR1 MGHRA and CDR2 YSYEKL. Trimming stripped 1 base from V and 3 bases from J, with 13 bases between. This CDR3 is CASSQVGVLFYEQYF. CDR3 bases: TGCGCCAGCAGCCAAGTCGGGGTTTTATTCTACGAGCAGTACTTC.

The chain joins TRBV30 to TRBJ1-4; a weak D match, TRBD1 (5 bases). V was trimmed by 3 bases and J by 3 bases, leaving 11 bases between them. This CDR3 comprises 14 residues. Germline V gene lookup returns CDR1 GTSNPN and CDR2 SVGIG (reference sequence). The chain's CDR3 is CAWRSAGPNEKLFF. CDR3 nucleotides: TGTGCCTGGAGGTCGGCAGGGCCTAATGAAAAACTGTTTTTT.

For the CDR3, the DNA is TGTGCCAGCAGCTATCAGGGGCTTTCCTATAATTCACCCCTCCACTTT. Its protein product is CASSYQGLSYNSPLHF. The chain employs TRBV11-2 and TRBJ1-6, with a possible D match to TRBD1 (6 bases). V dropped 4 bases and J dropped 1 base, with 11 bases sitting between them. The CDR3 spans 16 residues. Germline V gives CDR1 SGHAT, CDR2 FQNNGV.

The CDR3 coding sequence is TGTGCCAGCAGCATGGACTATAGGGGTTACAATGAGCAGTTCTTC. It yields the protein CASSMDYRGYNEQFF. The V call is TRBV7-2, the J call TRBJ2-1, with D possibly matching TRBD2 (6 bases). V lost 5 bases to trimming and J lost 4 bases, with 15 bases between them. CDR3 length equals 15 residues. In germline, CDR1 is SGHTA, CDR2 FQGNSA.

The chain has TRBV28 and TRBJ2-7; D gene unclear. The V gene lost 8 bases and the J gene lost 4 bases, with 9 bases spanning the gap. This CDR3 contains 11 residues. Germline CDR1 and CDR2: MDHEN and SYDVKM. The CDR3 region is CASARIYEQYF. In DNA form, the CDR3 reads TGTGCCAGCGCCAGGATTTACGAGCAGTACTTC.

The chain combines TRBV9 with TRBJ1-1, with 8 nucleotides matching TRBD1. CDR1 SGDLS and CDR2 YYNGEE come from the germline V gene. The junction had 9 bases not matched to a gene; V was cut back by 3 bases and J by 5 bases. The CDR3 has 15 amino acids. DNA for the CDR3: TGTGCCAGCAGCGCTTTACAGGGGGAAGGGACTGAAGCTTTCTTT. As protein: CASSALQGEGTEAFF.

This chain joins TRBV20-1 and TRBJ2-5, with D possibly matching TRBD2 (5 bases). Looked up from germline, CDR1 is DFQATT and CDR2 is SNEGSKA (reference sequence). CDR3 length: 11 amino acids. Here the CDR3 DNA reads TGCAGCTGGAGGCTTCAAGAGACCCAGTACTTC. Translated, it gives CSWRLQETQYF.

This chain uses TRBV7-9 with TRBJ2-1; D is ambiguous. CDR3 length: 16 amino acids. Germline lookup yields CDR1 SEHNR and CDR2 FQNEAQ (reference sequence). With 4 bases removed from V and 3 bases from J, the gap between germline ends came to 16 bases. CDR3 loop: CASSSSKPTFYNEQFF. The CDR3 bases are TGTGCCAGCAGCTCTAGTAAACCGACTTTCTACAATGAGCAGTTCTTC.

The gene calls are TRBV28 and TRBJ2-5, with 10 nucleotides matching TRBD1. CDR3 size: 17 residues. The germline V gene has CDR1 MDHEN and CDR2 SYDVKM. V dropped 2 bases and J dropped 3; count of bases not matched to a gene: 9. The CDR3 DNA sequence: TGTGCCAGCAGTTTAGCCCGAGGGGGACAGGGGAAAGAGACCCAGTACTTC. Its translation: CASSLARGGQGKETQYF.

The genes are TRBV7-8 and TRBJ2-1; 12 bases are shared with TRBD2. Germline loops: CDR1 SGHVS, CDR2 FQNEAQ. The CDR3 totals 16 residues. The trim removed 1 base at V and 7 bases at J, leaving 5 bases unmatched. The CDR3 loop reads CASSLGWTSGKNEQFF. The DNA of the CDR3 is TGTGCCAGCAGCTTAGGTTGGACTAGCGGGAAAAATGAGCAGTTCTTC.

CDR3 residues: CASSLVVTGSYEQYF. The CDR3 DNA reads as TGTGCCAGCAGCTTAGTGGTGACAGGCTCCTACGAGCAGTACTTC. The rearrangement links TRBV7-2 to TRBJ2-7; the D gene is possibly TRBD1 (6 bases). The CDR3 length is 15 residues. The germline gives CDR1 SGHTA, CDR2 FQGNSA. V was pared by 1 base and J by 0 bases, with 10 bases between.

V is TRBV13 and J is TRBJ2-3; 10 nucleotides align to TRBD2. This CDR3 is built from 15 residues. Per germline, CDR1 PRHDT and CDR2 FYEKMQ (reference sequence). V lost 9 bases, J lost 6 bases, and 12 bases stayed unmatched. CDR3 nucleotide sequence: TGTGCCAGTATTAGCGGGAGGCTGGGTTTGGATACGCAGTATTTT. It is translated as CASISGRLGLDTQYF.

The chain links TRBV2 to TRBJ2-1; TRBD2 matches at 13 bases. The CDR3 length is 19 residues. J lost 1 base, V lost 7 bases, and 13 bases had no gene match. The germline CDR1 and CDR2 sequences are SNHLY and FYNNEI. CDR3 bases: TGTGCCAGCACCTGGACTAGCGGGAGTACTTTGGGGTCCTACAATGAGCAGTTCTTC. It translates to CASTWTSGSTLGSYNEQFF.

The V gene is TRBV2, the J gene TRBJ1-2, with 7 bases fitting TRBD1. Germline V gene sequence: CDR1 SNHLY, CDR2 FYNNEI. The CDR3 runs 15 residues. With 5 bases clipped from V and 1 base from J, the junction kept 7 bases outside the gene matches. CDR3 sequence (DNA): TGTGCCAGCAGTCAGACTAACAGGGGTAACTATGGCTACACCTTC. Its translation: CASSQTNRGNYGYTF.

The rearrangement joins TRBV2 to TRBJ2-1; TRBD2 aligns across 13 bases. This CDR3 region has 19 residues. CDR1 and CDR2 from the germline V gene are SNHLY and FYNNEI. Germline trimming cut 8 bases from V and 1 base from J; bases unmatched to any gene: 14. The DNA for the CDR3 is TGTGCCAGCGCCTGGACTAGCGGGAGTACTTTGGGGTCCTACAATGAGCAGTTCTTC. Its translation: CASAWTSGSTLGSYNEQFF.

The rearrangement joins TRBV7-9 to TRBJ2-1; D is uncertain. Per the germline V gene, CDR1 is SEHNR and CDR2 is FQNEAQ (reference sequence). V was cut by 0 bases and J by 6 bases, with 6 bases left in between. The CDR3 sequence is 13 residues long. CDR3 in amino acids: CASSLAGLNEQFF. CDR3 sequence (DNA): TGTGCCAGCAGCTTAGCGGGCCTCAATGAGCAGTTCTTC. The complete variable domain, with remaining parts taken from reference TRBV7-9 and TRBJ2-1, reads DTGVSQNPRHKITKRGQNVTFRCDPISEHNRLYWYRQTLGQGPEFLTYFQNEAQLEKSRLLSDRFSAERPKGSFSTLEIQRTEQGDSAMYLCASSLAGLNEQFFGPGTRLTVL.

The genes are TRBV6-5 and TRBJ1-1; the D is unclear. The CDR3 extends over 13 amino acids. The V gene lost 3 bases and the J gene lost 4 bases, with 9 bases spanning the gap. Germline-derived CDR1 and CDR2 are MNHEY and SVGAGI. The DNA for the CDR3 is TGTGCCAGCAGTTATTCGGCTAGCACTGAAGCTTTCTTT. It is translated as CASSYSASTEAFF.

V gene TRBV2 combines with J gene TRBJ1-1; a possible D gene is TRBD1 (5 bases). The CDR3 totals 12 residues. Trimming removed 2 bases at V and 5 bases at J, with 6 bases between. Germline V gene data show CDR1 as SNHLY and CDR2 as FYNNEI. This chain's CDR3 is CASSERTTEAFF. CDR3 nucleotide sequence: TGTGCCAGCAGTGAAAGGACAACTGAAGCTTTCTTT. Based on the CDR3 plus reference TRBV2 and TRBJ1-1, the full variable domain is EPEVTQTPSHQVTQMGQEVILRCVPISNHLYFYWYRQILGQKVEFLVSFYNNEISEKSEIFDDQFSVERPDGSNFTLKIRSTKLEDSAMYFCASSERTTEAFFGQGTRLTVV.